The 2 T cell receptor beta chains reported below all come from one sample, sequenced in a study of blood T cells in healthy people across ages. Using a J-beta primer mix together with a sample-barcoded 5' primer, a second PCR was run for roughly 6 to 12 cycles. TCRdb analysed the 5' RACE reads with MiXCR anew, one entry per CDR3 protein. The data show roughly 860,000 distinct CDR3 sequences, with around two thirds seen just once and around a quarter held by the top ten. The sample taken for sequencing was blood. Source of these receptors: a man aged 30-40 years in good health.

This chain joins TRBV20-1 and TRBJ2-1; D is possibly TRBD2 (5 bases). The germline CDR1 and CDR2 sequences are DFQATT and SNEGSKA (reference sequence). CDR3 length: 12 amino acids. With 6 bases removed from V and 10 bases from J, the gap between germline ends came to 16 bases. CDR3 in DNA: TGCAGTGCCACCCCGAGGGTCAACGAGCAGTTCTTC. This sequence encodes CSATPRVNEQFF.

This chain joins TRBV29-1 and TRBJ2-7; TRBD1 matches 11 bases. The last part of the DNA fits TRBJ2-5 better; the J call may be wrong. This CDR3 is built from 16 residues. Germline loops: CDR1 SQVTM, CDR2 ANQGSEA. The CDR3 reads CSVEGTGQGVTETQYF. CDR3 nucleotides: TGCAGCGTTGAAGGGACGGGACAGGGGGTCACAGAGACCCAGTACTTC.